A selection of T cell receptor beta chains follows, all from one sample in a study of shared clonotypes between healthy human individuals. Assay used: immunoSEQ multiplex PCR; TCRdb lists only in-frame clones, some missing. The repertoire holds some 500,000 clones, with about 96% as singletons. The material sequenced was naive CD4+ T cells sorted from blood. Every receptor here comes from a woman aged 25 to 39 in good health. Both conserved end residues are part of each CDR3. The D gene is left open where the match is weak. Clone size is shown for a subset of rows, as once, few, many or a class of expanded clone.

J gene	D gene	V gene	clone size	CDR3 protein	CDR3 DNA
TRBJ2-7	.	TRBV7-8	.	CASSSPNRDRQNVEQYF	TGTGCCAGCAGCTCCCCTAACCGGGACCGCCAAAATGTCGAGCAGTACTTC
TRBJ1-1	.	TRBV5-5	once	CASSFLDGNTEAFF	TGTGCCAGCAGCTTTTTGGATGGGAACACTGAAGCTTTCTTT
TRBJ1-2	TRBD1	TRBV28	.	CASRPMGQGAGGYTF	TGTGCCAGCAGGCCAATGGGACAGGGGGCTGGCGGCTACACCTTC
TRBJ2-5	.	TRBV6-6	.	CASSYSGGPVQETQYF	TGTGCCAGCAGTTACTCCGGCGGGCCCGTCCAAGAGACCCAGTACTTC
TRBJ2-6	.	TRBV6-6	.	CATRGAGANVLTF	TGTGCCACCAGGGGTGCCGGGGCCAACGTCCTGACTTTC
TRBJ2-3	TRBD2	TRBV11-2	.	CASSSDGAVPSGSRYTQYF	TGTGCCAGCAGCTCCGACGGAGCAGTACCTAGCGGGAGTAGGTATACGCAGTATTTT
TRBJ2-7	.	TRBV7-9	.	CASSLEAQTYEQYF	TGTGCCAGCAGCTTAGAGGCCCAGACCTACGAGCAGTACTTC
TRBJ2-3	TRBD1	TRBV5-8	.	CASSLRTGADTQYF	TGTGCCAGCAGCTTGAGGACAGGGGCAGATACGCAGTATTTT
TRBJ2-7	TRBD2	TRBV7-6	.	CASSLGAAGLAAQEQYF	TGTGCCAGCAGCTTAGGGGCCGCGGGACTAGCAGCTCAAGAGCAGTACTTC
TRBJ2-7	TRBD2	TRBV18	.	CASSTPGLGGEQYF	TGTGCCAGCTCCACACCGGGACTAGGAGGCGAGCAGTACTTC
TRBJ2-2	.	TRBV15	.	CATSRVPQRNTGELFF	TGTGCCACCAGCAGAGTGCCACAGAGGAACACCGGGGAGCTGTTTTTT
TRBJ2-2	TRBD2	TRBV19	.	CASSIRGLAGGSTGELFF	TGTGCCAGTAGTATCCGAGGACTAGCGGGAGGGTCCACCGGGGAGCTGTTTTTT
TRBJ2-1	TRBD1	TRBV28	.	CASSSPGQSNEQFF	TGTGCCAGCAGTTCACCGGGACAGTCCAATGAGCAGTTCTTC
TRBJ1-5	.	TRBV4-1	.	CASSQGTLVNPSNQPQHF	TGCGCCAGCAGCCAGGGGACCCTTGTCAACCCGAGCAATCAGCCCCAGCATTTT
TRBJ2-7	TRBD1	TRBV28	.	CATGAAGTGLNEQYF	TGTGCCACCGGCGCGGCTGGGACAGGTCTTAACGAGCAGTACTTC
TRBJ2-7	TRBD1	TRBV28	once	CASTLRGTGGYEQYF	TGTGCCAGCACCCTTAGGGGGACAGGTGGCTACGAGCAGTACTTC
TRBJ2-1	TRBD2	TRBV5-4	.	CASSLLGLAGLEQFF	TGTGCCAGCAGCTTGCTAGGACTAGCGGGTCTTGAGCAGTTCTTC
TRBJ2-7	TRBD2	TRBV7-9	.	CAGGIELSSGEQYF	TGTGCCGGGGGGATCGAACTCTCTAGCGGCGAGCAGTACTTC
TRBJ2-1	TRBD1	TRBV6-5	.	CASSLRQGRQFF	TGTGCCAGCAGTTTAAGACAGGGCAGGCAGTTCTTC
TRBJ2-5	.	TRBV30	.	CAWSVMRTHGRYPKETQYF	TGTGCCTGGAGTGTAATGCGGACCCACGGTCGCTATCCAAAAGAGACCCAGTACTTC
TRBJ2-6	.	TRBV5-1	.	CASSFGISGANVLTF	TGCGCCAGCAGCTTTGGAATCTCTGGGGCCAACGTCCTGACTTTC
TRBJ2-7	.	TRBV6-5	.	CASSTGTQFYF	TGTGCCAGCAGTACCGGGACACAGTTCTACTTC
TRBJ1-5	TRBD1	TRBV15	.	CATKKTGAPSNQPQHF	TGTGCCACCAAGAAGACAGGGGCGCCCAGCAATCAGCCCCAGCATTTT
TRBJ1-2	.	TRBV28	once	CASRFGTGDGYTF	TGTGCCAGCAGGTTCGGGACTGGGGACGGCTACACCTTC
TRBJ2-7	TRBD1	TRBV28	.	CASSEEGRGQGAREQYF	TGTGCCAGCAGTGAGGAGGGGAGGGGACAGGGGGCTCGGGAGCAGTACTTC
TRBJ2-5	TRBD1	TRBV7-7	.	CASSPDRVQETQYF	TGTGCCAGCAGCCCCGACAGGGTCCAAGAGACCCAGTACTTC
TRBJ1-1	.	TRBV5-1	.	CASSLAGMNTEAFF	TGCGCCAGCAGCTTGGCTGGGATGAACACTGAAGCTTTCTTT
TRBJ2-2	TRBD1	TRBV7-9	.	CASSPRNRRRGRDTGELFF	TGTGCCAGCAGTCCCCGGAATCGGCGCAGGGGGAGAGACACCGGGGAGCTGTTTTTT
TRBJ2-2	TRBD2	TRBV9	.	CASSPGTSGTGELFF	TGTGCCAGCAGCCCAGGGACTAGCGGTACCGGGGAGCTGTTTTTT
TRBJ1-2	.	TRBV28	.	CASSHQGYGYTF	TGTGCCAGCAGCCATCAAGGGTACGGCTACACCTTC
TRBJ2-5	TRBD2	TRBV6-6	.	CASSSYAGGPKTQYF	TGTGCCAGCAGTTCCTACGCGGGAGGGCCGAAGACCCAGTACTTC
TRBJ2-1	.	TRBV28	.	CASGLPGGNEQFF	TGTGCCAGCGGGTTACCGGGCGGCAATGAGCAGTTCTTC
TRBJ2-3	.	TRBV29-1	.	CSVGFSSSDTQYF	TGCAGCGTTGGCTTTTCTAGCTCAGATACGCAGTATTTT
TRBJ2-2	TRBD2	TRBV11-2	.	CASSSPQGAGGNTGELFF	TGTGCCAGCAGCTCTCCCCAGGGAGCGGGAGGTAACACCGGGGAGCTGTTTTTT
TRBJ2-7	TRBD1	TRBV19	.	CASSPTGTGASYEQYF	TGTGCCAGTAGTCCAACCGGGACAGGGGCCTCCTACGAGCAGTACTTC
TRBJ2-2	.	TRBV23-1	.	CASSQSVPCAGELFF	TGCGCCAGCAGTCAATCCGTGCCGTGTGCCGGGGAGCTGTTTTTT
TRBJ2-3	.	TRBV6-1	.	CASSDLGTKDTQYF	TGTGCCAGCAGTGACCTCGGGACCAAGGATACGCAGTATTTT
TRBJ1-1	.	TRBV9	.	CASSVSHTGEAFF	TGTGCCAGCAGCGTCTCTCACACCGGGGAAGCTTTCTTT
TRBJ2-1	.	TRBV18	.	CASSPPGLDNEQFF	TGTGCCAGCTCACCACCCGGTCTCGACAATGAGCAGTTCTTC
TRBJ2-7	.	TRBV30	.	CAWSKSYEQYF	TGTGCCTGGAGTAAATCCTACGAGCAGTACTTC
TRBJ2-3	.	TRBV7-9	.	CASSQGSTDTQYF	TGTGCCAGCAGCCAAGGCAGCACAGATACGCAGTATTTT
TRBJ1-5	.	TRBV19	.	CASSIRGRRGNQPQHF	TGTGCCAGTAGTATCCGGGGCAGAAGGGGCAATCAGCCCCAGCATTTT
TRBJ2-7	.	TRBV10-1	.	CASSESDSSYEQYF	TGCGCCAGCAGTGAGTCGGACAGTTCCTACGAGCAGTACTTC
TRBJ1-5	.	TRBV5-1	.	CASSPDGTNQPQHF	TGCGCCAGCAGCCCCGACGGAACCAATCAGCCCCAGCATTTT
TRBJ1-1	.	TRBV10-3	.	CAISVSTGITEAFF	TGTGCCATCAGTGTCTCAACAGGGATCACTGAAGCTTTCTTT
TRBJ2-7	.	TRBV10-2	.	CASSESRQTYEQYF	TGCGCCAGCAGTGAGTCAAGGCAAACCTACGAGCAGTACTTC
TRBJ1-2	TRBD1	TRBV6-5	.	CASSWTGTNYGYTF	TGTGCCAGCAGTTGGACAGGGACCAACTATGGCTACACCTTC
TRBJ1-4	TRBD1	TRBV6-6	.	CASRGQGRHLEEKLFF	TGTGCCAGCAGGGGACAGGGAAGGCACTTAGAGGAAAAACTGTTTTTT
TRBJ1-2	.	TRBV28	.	CASTNTRVYGYTF	TGTGCCAGCACAAATACCAGGGTCTATGGCTACACCTTC